A selection of T cell receptor beta chains follows, all from one sample in a study of cytomegalovirus exposure and HLA in healthy donors. Assay used: immunoSEQ multiplex PCR; TCRdb lists only in-frame clones, some missing. Of some 240,000 clones listed, 83% are singletons. The specimen sequenced was PBMCs. These TCRs come from a woman in her late teens or twenties in good health and CMV-seronegative. The CDR3 runs from the conserved cysteine through the conserved F or W. The D gene is left open where the match is weak. Not all rows give a size; the values are once, few, many and, for expanded clones, a class.

>-|TRBV5-1|-|TRBJ2-7
CASSATGNEQYF
TGCGCCAGCAGCGCGACGGGGAACGAGCAGTACTTC
>TRBD1|TRBV28|-|TRBJ1-1
CASTVWGNRGPEAFF
TGTGCCAGCACCGTTTGGGGAAACAGGGGCCCTGAAGCTTTCTTT
>-|TRBV11-2|-|TRBJ1-1
CASKPTGVMNTEAFF
TGTGCCAGCAAACCAACGGGGGTGATGAACACTGAAGCTTTCTTT
>-|TRBV13|-|TRBJ2-5
CASSSPFGLLGETQYF
TGTGCCAGCAGCTCCCCCTTTGGCCTTTTGGGGGAGACCCAGTACTTC
>TRBD1|TRBV27|few|TRBJ2-7
CARPGQGARDEQYF
TGTGCCAGGCCGGGACAGGGGGCGCGGGACGAGCAGTACTTC
>-|TRBV5-1|-|TRBJ2-1
CASTQGSYNEQFF
TGCGCCAGCACCCAAGGATCATACAATGAGCAGTTCTTC
>TRBD2|TRBV9|-|TRBJ2-1
CASGSGGANNEQFF
TGTGCCAGTGGTAGCGGGGGAGCAAACAATGAGCAGTTCTTC
>-|TRBV7-2|-|TRBJ1-1
CASSLIRGGNTEAFF
TGTGCCAGCAGCTTAATCCGGGGGGGGAACACTGAAGCTTTCTTT
>TRBD1|TRBV4-1|few|TRBJ1-2
CASSHRTGEDGYTF
TGCGCCAGCAGCCATAGGACAGGGGAGGATGGCTACACCTTC
>TRBD2|TRBV5-4|once|TRBJ2-1
CASSLELAGDNEQFF
TGTGCCAGCAGCTTAGAACTAGCGGGAGACAATGAGCAGTTCTTC
>-|TRBV6-1|-|TRBJ2-3
CASSPGIADTQYF
TGTGCCAGCAGCCCCGGGATCGCAGATACGCAGTATTTT
>-|TRBV9|-|TRBJ1-1
CASSVGNLNTEAFF
TGTGCCAGCAGCGTAGGGAACCTGAACACTGAAGCTTTCTTT
>-|TRBV6-5|once|TRBJ1-5
CASSYSAAGGQPQHF
TGTGCCAGCAGTTACTCGGCGGCGGGCGGGCAGCCCCAGCATTTT
>TRBD1|TRBV9|-|TRBJ2-1
CASSVRQGGFNEQFF
TGTGCCAGCAGCGTGAGACAGGGGGGCTTCAATGAGCAGTTCTTC
>-|TRBV6-6|-|TRBJ2-2
CASKATLLNTGELFF
TGTGCCAGCAAGGCTACCCTACTTAACACCGGGGAGCTGTTTTTT
>-|TRBV4-1|-|TRBJ2-7
CASSQPRGDKYF
TGCGCCAGCAGCCAACCCCGGGGGGACAAATATTTC
>-|TRBV11-2|-|TRBJ2-3
CASRRKTGVDTQYF
TGTGCCAGCAGACGAAAGACCGGGGTAGATACGCAGTATTTT
>-|TRBV29-1|-|TRBJ1-4
CSARRRGNEKLFF
TGCAGCGCCAGGAGGCGAGGAAATGAAAAACTGTTTTTT